The clone carrying this T cell receptor (beta chain) was counted at least ten times. Antigen specificity is unknown. The data are from a study of human T cells and chemical hapten exposure. The study's findings and limits: No shift was seen in TCRs above 1 in 1000 frequency with DPC sensitization.

The trim removed 3 bases at V and 4 bases at J, leaving 8 bases unmatched. The CDR3 is 15 residues long. Germline CDR1 MDHEN, CDR2 SYDVKM. Sample time point: pre-sensitization, week 0. Treatment indicated: therapeutic diphenylcyclopropenone sensitization with weekly scalp DPC. Phlebotomy was performed prior to application of every patch test. Extraction yielded total RNA from whole blood (unfractionated). In the library, unique molecular identifiers were attached to individual cDNA molecules. TCRdb reanalysed the RACE reads using MiXCR and keeps one entry per CDR3 protein. The data show 300,000 to 450,000 distinct CDR3 sequences, 5% to 6.5% seen once.

The rearrangement links TRBV28 to TRBJ2-7, with 8 bases lining up with TRBD1. The starting material was whole blood, obtained in connection with sensitization to the hapten diphenylcyclopropenone (DPC). The TCR sequence derives from a woman between 18 and 29 years old with alopecia areata. Some clones in this sample may be carry-over from other donors' samples. DNA of the CDR3: TGTGCCAGCAGTTTCTCCCAGACAGGGGAATACGAGCAGTACTTC. This translates into CASSFSQTGEYEQYF. Combining the CDR3 with reference TRBV28 and TRBJ2-7 gives the whole variable domain DVKVTQSSRYLVKRTGEKVFLECVQDMDHENMFWYRQDPGLGLRLIYFSYDVKMKEKGDIPEGYSVSREKKERFSLILESASTNQTSMYLCASSFSQTGEYEQYFGPGTRLTVT.